The 9 T cell receptor beta chains in this list originate from one sample, sequenced in a study of early T cells in non-severe SARS-CoV-2 infection. MiXCR, applied by TCRdb to the 5' RACE reads, yields one record per CDR3 protein. This table holds approximately 67,000 distinct CDR3 sequences, 9.5% to 13% found once. Material: whole blood. These receptors were obtained from an adult who was a healthcare worker with PCR-confirmed SARS-CoV-2 infection or an uninfected control (not recorded which).

This clonotype was observed many times. This chain links TRBV6-6 with TRBJ2-3, with 12 bases that match TRBD2. Germline V gene sequence: CDR1 MNHNY, CDR2 SVGAGI (reference sequence). CDR3 length equals 19 residues. V shed 0 bases and J 1 base; nucleotides not matched to a gene: 8. This CDR3 is CASSYSFLAGGPGTDTQYF. In DNA form, the CDR3 reads TGTGCCAGCAGTTACTCGTTCCTAGCGGGAGGGCCGGGCACAGATACGCAGTATTTT.

This clonotype has ten or more counts. The chain carries TRBV7-3 and TRBJ2-1, with TRBD2 matching 13 bases. V lost 5 bases to trimming and J lost 10 bases; unmatched junction nucleotides: 8. Germline CDR1 reads SGHTA; CDR2 reads FQGTGA. The length of the CDR3 is 15 residues. The CDR3 nucleotides read TGTGCCAGCAGCCTTACTAGCGGGAGGGCCTTGGAGCAGTTCTTC. Its translation is CASSLTSGRALEQFF.

Many counts were recorded for this clonotype. The J gene is TRBJ2-4, the V gene TRBV27, with a possible D match to TRBD1 (5 bases). CDR3 size: 16 residues. CDR1 is MNHEY, CDR2 SMNVEV, per germline (reference sequence). Trimming took 5 bases from V and 0 from J, leaving 14 bases between them. The CDR3, as DNA: TGTGCCAGCAGTGCCCGACAGAGCCTAGCCAAAAACATTCAGTACTTC. Amino acid sequence: CASSARQSLAKNIQYF.

The chain carries TRBV7-9 and TRBJ1-1; the D is unclear. Germline CDR1 is SEHNR and CDR2 is FQNEAQ (reference sequence). The CDR3 runs 15 residues. V was trimmed by 5 bases and J by 4 bases, leaving 17 bases between them. The CDR3 nucleotides are TGTGCCAGCAGCCCGGGTCCTTCGACGAGCACTGAAGCTTTCTTT. Translating it yields CASSPGPSTSTEAFF.

In its sample, this clonotype was seen a few times. This chain links TRBV11-2 with TRBJ2-1; D is uncertain. Germline V gene lookup returns CDR1 SGHAT and CDR2 FQNNGV. The length of the CDR3 is 16 residues. Trimming left V 4 bases short and J 4 bases short, with 17 bases between. CDR3 amino acids: CASSSSSWRFYNEQFF. CDR3 sequence (DNA): TGTGCCAGCAGCTCATCATCCTGGAGATTTTACAATGAGCAGTTCTTC.

This clonotype was found a few times. This sequence joins TRBV4-2 and TRBJ2-2; TRBD2 aligns across 13 bases. The ends lost 6 bases at V and 6 bases at J; junction bases unmatched: 7. The germline CDR1 and CDR2 sequences are LGHNA and YNFKEQ. This CDR3 is 16 amino acids long. The CDR3 region has the DNA TGTGCCAGCAGACCCGGGACTAGCGGGACCTCCGGGGAGCTGTTTTTT. Translated: CASRPGTSGTSGELFF.

This clonotype was found many times. The genes are TRBV27 and TRBJ2-1; TRBD2 aligns across 9 bases. Germline V gene data show CDR1 as MNHEY and CDR2 as SMNVEV (reference sequence). Trimming took 3 bases from V and 10 from J; bases not matched to a gene: 7. The CDR3 is 14 residues long. The CDR3: CASSFTAGGLEQFF. CDR3 sequence (DNA): TGTGCCAGCAGTTTTACCGCGGGGGGGCTGGAGCAGTTCTTC.

In this sample, this clonotype turned up a few times. The chain employs TRBV12-5 and TRBJ2-1, with 9 bases aligning to TRBD2. J gave up 0 bases and V 5 bases, and 5 bases lay outside the gene matches. The germline V gene has CDR1 LGHNT and CDR2 FRNRAP. This CDR3 has 16 amino acids. The CDR3 reads CASGPGLAGSYNEQFF. The CDR3 DNA follows: TGTGCTAGTGGTCCGGGACTAGCAGGCTCCTACAATGAGCAGTTCTTC.

This clonotype appeared many times. This chain links TRBV3-1 with TRBJ1-5, with a tentative D call TRBD1 (5 bases). V was pared by 0 bases and J by 9 bases, with 12 bases between. Germline V gives CDR1 LGHDT, CDR2 YNNKEL (reference sequence). This CDR3 spans 14 amino acids. This CDR3 is CASSQDRGLRPQHF. CDR3 nucleotide sequence: TGTGCCAGCAGCCAAGACCGGGGGTTGCGGCCCCAGCATTTT. The entire variable domain, with the rest obtained from reference TRBV3-1 and TRBJ1-5, is as follows: DTAVSQTPKYLVTQMGNDKSIKCEQNLGHDTMYWYKQDSKKFLKIMFSYNNKELIINETVPNRFSPKSPDKAHLNLHINSLELGDSAVYFCASSQDRGLRPQHFGDGTRLSIL.